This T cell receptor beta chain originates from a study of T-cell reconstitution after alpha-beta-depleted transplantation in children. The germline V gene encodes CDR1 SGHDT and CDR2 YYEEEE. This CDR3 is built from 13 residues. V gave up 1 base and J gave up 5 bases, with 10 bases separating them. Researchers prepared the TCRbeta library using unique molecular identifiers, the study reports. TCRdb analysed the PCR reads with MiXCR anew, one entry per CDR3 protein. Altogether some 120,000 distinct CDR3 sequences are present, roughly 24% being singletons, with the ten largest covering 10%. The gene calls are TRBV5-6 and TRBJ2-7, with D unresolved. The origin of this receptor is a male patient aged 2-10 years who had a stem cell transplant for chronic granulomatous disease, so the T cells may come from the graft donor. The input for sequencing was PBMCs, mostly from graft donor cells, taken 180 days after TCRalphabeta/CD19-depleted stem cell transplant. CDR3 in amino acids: CASSLYRGNEQYF. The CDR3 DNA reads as TGTGCCAGCAGCTTGTACCGAGGAAACGAGCAGTACTTC.